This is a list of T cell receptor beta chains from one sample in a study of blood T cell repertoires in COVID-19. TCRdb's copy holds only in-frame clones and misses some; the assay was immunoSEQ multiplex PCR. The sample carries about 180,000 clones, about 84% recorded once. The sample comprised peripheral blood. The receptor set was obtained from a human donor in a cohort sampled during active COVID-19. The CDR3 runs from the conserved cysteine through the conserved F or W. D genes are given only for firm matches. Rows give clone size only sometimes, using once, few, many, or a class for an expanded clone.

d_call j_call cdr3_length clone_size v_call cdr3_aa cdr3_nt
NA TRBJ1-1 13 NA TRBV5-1 CASSLVGGREAFF TGCGCCAGCAGCTTGGTTGGGGGCAGAGAAGCTTTCTTT
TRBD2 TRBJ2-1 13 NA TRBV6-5 CASSSGGINEQFF TGTGCCAGCAGTTCCGGGGGGATAAATGAGCAGTTCTTC
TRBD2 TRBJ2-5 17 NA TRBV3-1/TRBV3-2 CASSLPASGGNQETQYF TGTGCCAGCAGCCTACCCGCTAGCGGGGGGAACCAAGAGACCCAGTACTTC
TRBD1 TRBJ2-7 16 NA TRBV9 CASSVEAGTGAYEQYF TGTGCCAGCAGCGTAGAGGCCGGGACAGGGGCGTACGAGCAGTACTTC
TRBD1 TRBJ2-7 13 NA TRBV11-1 CASSLQTGSEQYF TGTGCCAGCAGCTTACAGACAGGGTCCGAGCAGTACTTC
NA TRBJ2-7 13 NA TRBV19 CASSMVGGYEQYF TGTGCCAGTAGTATGGTGGGAGGCTACGAGCAGTACTTC
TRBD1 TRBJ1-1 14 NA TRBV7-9 CASSLVQGGTEAFF TGTGCCAGCAGCTTAGTACAGGGGGGGACTGAAGCTTTCTTT
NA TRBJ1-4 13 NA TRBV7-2 CASSSQRNEKLFF TGTGCCAGCAGCTCCCAGCGGAATGAAAAACTGTTTTTT
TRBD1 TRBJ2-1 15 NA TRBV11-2 CASSSADRGHNEQFF TGTGCCAGCAGCTCGGCGGACAGGGGGCACAATGAGCAGTTCTTC
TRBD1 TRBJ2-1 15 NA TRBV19 CASRDNRGVSNEQFF TGTGCCAGTAGGGATAACAGGGGAGTATCCAATGAGCAGTTCTTC
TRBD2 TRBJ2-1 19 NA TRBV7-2 CASSPPGLAGGRSYNEQFF TGTGCCAGCAGCCCCCCGGGACTAGCGGGGGGGAGGTCCTACAATGAGCAGTTCTTC
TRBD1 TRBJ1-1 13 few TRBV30 CACTGAGNTEAFF TGTGCGTGTACAGGGGCCGGTAACACTGAAGCTTTCTTT
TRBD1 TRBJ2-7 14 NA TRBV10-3 CAISPTDRVNEQYF TGTGCCATCAGTCCCACTGACAGGGTCAACGAGCAGTACTTC
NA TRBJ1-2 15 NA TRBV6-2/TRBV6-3 CASSYGRGANYGYTF TGTGCCAGCAGTTACGGGCGGGGAGCTAACTATGGCTACACCTTC
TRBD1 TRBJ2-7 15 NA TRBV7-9 CASSLAGQGIYEQYF TGTGCCAGCAGCTTAGCTGGACAGGGGATATACGAGCAGTACTTC
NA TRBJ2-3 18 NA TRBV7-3 CASSLTRRGTRGGDTQYF TGTGCCAGCAGCTTAACCCGGCGGGGGACCAGGGGTGGAGATACGCAGTATTTT
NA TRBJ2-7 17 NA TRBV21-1 CASSKDHETGPTYEQYF TGTGCCAGCAGCAAAGACCACGAGACAGGACCTACCTACGAGCAGTACTTC
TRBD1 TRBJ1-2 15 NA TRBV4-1 CASSQVGQGLYGYTF TGCGCCAGCAGCCAAGTAGGACAGGGGCTTTATGGCTACACCTTC
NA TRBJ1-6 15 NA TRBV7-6 CASSPTTANNSPLHF TGTGCCAGCAGCCCCACGACAGCAAATAATTCACCCCTCCACTTT
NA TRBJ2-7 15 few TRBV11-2 CASSVTNSPSYEQYF TGTGCCAGCAGCGTGACTAACTCCCCCTCCTACGAGCAGTACTTC
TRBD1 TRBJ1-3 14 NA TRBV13 CATDQGTEENTIYF TGTGCCACCGACCAGGGGACAGAGGAAAACACCATATATTTT
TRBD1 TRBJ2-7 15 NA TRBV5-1 CASSLEVGDRGKQYF TGCGCCAGCAGCTTGGAAGTGGGGGACAGGGGCAAGCAGTACTTC
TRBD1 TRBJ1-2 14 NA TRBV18 CASSPGEGASGYTF TGTGCCAGCTCACCGGGTGAGGGGGCGAGTGGCTACACCTTC
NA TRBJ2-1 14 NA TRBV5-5 CASSPKADYNEQFF TGTGCCAGCAGCCCCAAGGCGGATTACAATGAGCAGTTCTTC
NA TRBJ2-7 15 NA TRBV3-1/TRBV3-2 CASSPSTGVAYEQYF TGTGCCAGCAGCCCGTCAACCGGGGTAGCCTACGAGCAGTACTTC
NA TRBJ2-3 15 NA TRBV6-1 CASSEAGTSTDTQYF TGTGCCAGCAGTGAGGCAGGGACTAGCACAGATACGCAGTATTTT
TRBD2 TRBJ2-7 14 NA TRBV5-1 CASSQLAGMGEQYF TGCGCCAGCAGCCAGCTAGCGGGGATGGGGGAGCAGTACTTC
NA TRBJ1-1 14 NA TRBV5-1 CASSNARVSAEAFF TGCGCCAGCAGCAACGCCAGGGTTTCGGCTGAAGCTTTCTTT
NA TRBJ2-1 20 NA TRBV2 CASSETSGPAQGRAYNEQFF TGTGCCAGCAGTGAAACATCAGGGCCGGCCCAGGGGAGAGCATACAATGAGCAGTTCTTC
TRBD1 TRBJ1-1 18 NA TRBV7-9 CASGRQGWDVRWNTEAFF TGTGCCAGCGGCAGACAGGGTTGGGATGTAAGGTGGAACACTGAAGCTTTCTTT
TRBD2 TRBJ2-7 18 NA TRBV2 CASSPGQILAGGGYEQYF TGTGCCAGCAGCCCCGGACAGATACTAGCGGGGGGGGGCTACGAGCAGTACTTC
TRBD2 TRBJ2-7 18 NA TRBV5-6 CASSSGLAGGPSSYEQYF TGTGCCAGCAGTTCGGGACTAGCGGGGGGCCCGAGCTCCTACGAGCAGTACTTC
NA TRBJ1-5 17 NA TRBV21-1 CASSNEGDAHNNQPQHF TGTGCCAGCAGCAACGAGGGGGACGCTCACAACAATCAGCCCCAGCATTTT
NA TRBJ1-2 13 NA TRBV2 CATLLGQSYGYTF TGTGCCACCCTACTAGGACAGTCCTATGGCTACACCTTC
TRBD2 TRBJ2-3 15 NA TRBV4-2 CASSHRSGGADTQYF TGTGCCAGCAGCCACCGTAGCGGGGGCGCAGATACGCAGTATTTT
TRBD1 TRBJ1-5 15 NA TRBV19 CASSLQGGRNQPQHF TGTGCCAGTAGTTTACAAGGGGGCCGCAATCAGCCCCAGCATTTT
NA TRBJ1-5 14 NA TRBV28 CASSLAGGNQPQHF TGTGCCAGCAGTTTGGCGGGGGGCAATCAGCCCCAGCATTTT
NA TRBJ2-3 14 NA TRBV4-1 CASSQDTGTDTQYF TGCGCCAGCAGCCAAGATACAGGGACAGATACGCAGTATTTT
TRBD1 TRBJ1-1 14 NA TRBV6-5 CASSLPGQHTEAFF TGTGCCAGCAGCTTACCGGGACAGCACACTGAAGCTTTCTTT
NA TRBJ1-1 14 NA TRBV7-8 CASRSAGWVTEAFF TGTGCCAGCAGGAGTGCAGGGTGGGTCACTGAAGCTTTCTTT
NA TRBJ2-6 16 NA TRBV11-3 CASLYRESAGANVLTF TGTGCCAGCCTTTACAGGGAATCGGCTGGGGCCAACGTCCTGACTTTC
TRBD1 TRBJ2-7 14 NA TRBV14 CASSPRQGIYEQYF TGTGCCAGCAGCCCCCGACAGGGGATCTACGAGCAGTACTTC
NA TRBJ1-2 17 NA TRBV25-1 CASSEERPGILNYGYTF TGTGCCAGCAGTGAAGAACGGCCAGGGATACTAAACTATGGCTACACCTTC
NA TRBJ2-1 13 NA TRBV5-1 CASSLSAGDEQFF TGCGCCAGCAGCTTGTCGGCCGGGGATGAGCAGTTCTTC
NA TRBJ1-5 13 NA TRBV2 CASSEAHRGPQHF TGTGCCAGCAGTGAAGCGCATCGGGGGCCCCAGCATTTT
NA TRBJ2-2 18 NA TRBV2 CASTASPGQGLNTGELFF TGTGCCAGCACCGCAAGCCCCGGGCAGGGGCTGAACACCGGGGAGCTGTTTTTT
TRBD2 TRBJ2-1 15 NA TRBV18 CASSLTSDPYNEQFF TGTGCCAGCTCACTTACTAGCGACCCCTACAATGAGCAGTTCTTC
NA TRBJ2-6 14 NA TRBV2 CASALNSGANVLTF TGTGCCAGCGCACTCAACTCTGGGGCCAACGTCCTGACTTTC
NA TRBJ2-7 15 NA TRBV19 CASSIGGEISYEQYF TGTGCCAGTAGTATAGGGGGAGAGATCTCCTACGAGCAGTACTTC
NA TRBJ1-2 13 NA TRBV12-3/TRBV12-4 CASSLDSNYGYTF TGTGCCAGCAGCCTGGACAGTAACTATGGCTACACCTTC
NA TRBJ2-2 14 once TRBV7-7 CASSLNGNTGELFF TGTGCCAGCAGCTTAAACGGGAACACCGGGGAGCTGTTTTTT
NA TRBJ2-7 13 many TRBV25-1 CASTPGQSYEQYF TGTGCCAGCACCCCCGGACAGTCCTACGAGCAGTACTTC
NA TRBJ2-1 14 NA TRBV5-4 CASSLDWLGNEQFF TGTGCCAGCAGCTTGGACTGGCTCGGGAATGAGCAGTTCTTC
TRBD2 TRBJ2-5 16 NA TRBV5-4 CASSSELAGGRETQYF TGTGCCAGCAGCTCGGAGCTAGCGGGGGGGCGGGAGACCCAGTACTTC
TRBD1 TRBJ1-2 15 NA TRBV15 CATSRDREGASGYTF TGTGCCACCAGCAGAGATCGAGAGGGGGCGAGTGGCTACACCTTC
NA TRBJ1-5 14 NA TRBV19 CASSLKYSNQPQHF TGTGCCAGTAGTCTAAAGTACAGCAATCAGCCCCAGCATTTT
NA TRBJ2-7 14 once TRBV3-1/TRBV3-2 CASSQDKGGTEQYF TGTGCCAGCAGCCAAGACAAAGGGGGTACCGAGCAGTACTTC
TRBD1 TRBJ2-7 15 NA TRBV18 CASSPWGGQGYEQYF TGTGCCAGCTCACCATGGGGGGGACAGGGTTACGAGCAGTACTTC
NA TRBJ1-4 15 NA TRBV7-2 CASSFTLGSNEKLFF TGTGCCAGCAGCTTTACTCTAGGATCTAATGAAAAACTGTTTTTT